Below, one T cell receptor beta chain is given with its context. Its antigen target is currently unknown. Per-base quality was not reported, and no clone a single base away is much larger than it. This record comes from a study of blood T cell repertoires in COVID-19 (dated by TCRdb to 2020 to 2022). Background on the whole study: Samples covering the acute and convalescent phases of COVID-19 were provided by collaborators in the United States, Italy and Spain. The material from the prospective study consisted of cDNA or gDNA derived from T cells, B-cell-depleted T cells, or PBMCs. Deeply sampled blood TCRbeta repertoires from subjects exposed to, actively infected with, or recovered from COVID-19 were included in the dataset. The repertoires were released in a freely available public database intended as a resource for research on the immune response to SARS-CoV-2. The samples were drawn from the first 160 participants of the ongoing ImmuneRACE study and from 950 to 1,500 subjects provided by 6 global collaborators. Nearly every sample came with metadata listing a de-identified subject ID, COVID-19 status, age in years and sex. Where available, HLA class I and class II types were taken from metadata supplied by the sample provider and were not determined by assay-based typing.

TCRbeta CDR3 regions were amplified from genomic DNA using the immunoSEQ Assay, a bias-controlled multiplex PCR. Under the source paper's analysis protocol: Nucleated cell counts per sample were estimated from amplification of reference gene primers within the assay. Sequence reads were collapsed and filtered to measure the absolute abundance of every unique TCRbeta CDR3 rearrangement. For each sample, productive Simpson clonality was calculated as the square root of Simpson's diversity index across productive rearrangements. TCRdb retrieved this table from immuneACCESS and kept in-frame rearrangements only. Not all clones are present; in checked studies, unresolved V genes account for under half, and no reason is known for the remainder. V, J and clone size are those of that table, while D and trimming were read from the DNA. This sample is represented by about 46,000 clones; around 86% of them were singletons. The ten largest clonotypes hold roughly 15% of the sample.

The collaborating institutions used their own protocols to collect whole blood in K2EDTA tubes. Collaborator samples were shipped for TCRbeta analysis as frozen whole blood, isolated PBMCs, or DNA extracted from either sample type. Points the paper makes about the study in general: Clinical and demographic metadata were provided uncurated, with the amount varying by source and participant.

This receptor was obtained from a human donor in a cohort sampled during active COVID-19. Sequenced: peripheral blood.

The DNA reads TGTGCCAGCAGGGGACAGGGAAATTCACCCCTCCACTTT. The encoded protein is CASRGQGNSPLHF. Recombination linked TRBV12-3 or TRBV12-4 to TRBJ1-6; 9 nucleotides in the junction match TRBD1. For this chain, trimming is 6 bases at the V end and 7 bases at the J end, and the number of junction bases without a gene match is 1. The CDR3 sequence holds 13 residues, the cysteine and phenylalanine included. Only the CDR3 region is kept as DNA, spanning 39 bases read in frame from base 1.